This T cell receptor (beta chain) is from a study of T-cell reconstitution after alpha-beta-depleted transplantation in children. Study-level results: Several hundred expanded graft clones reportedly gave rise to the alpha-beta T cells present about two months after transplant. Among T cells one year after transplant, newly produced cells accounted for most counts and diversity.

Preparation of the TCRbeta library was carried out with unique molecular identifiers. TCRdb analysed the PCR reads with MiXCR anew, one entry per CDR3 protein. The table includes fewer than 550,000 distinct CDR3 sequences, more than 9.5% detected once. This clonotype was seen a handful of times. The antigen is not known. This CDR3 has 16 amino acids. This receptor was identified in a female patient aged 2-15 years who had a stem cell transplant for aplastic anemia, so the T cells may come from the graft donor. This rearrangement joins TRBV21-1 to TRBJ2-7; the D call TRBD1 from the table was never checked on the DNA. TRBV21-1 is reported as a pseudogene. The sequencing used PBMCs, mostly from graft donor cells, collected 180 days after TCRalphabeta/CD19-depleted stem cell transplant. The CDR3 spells CASSKRPGDRTYEQYF. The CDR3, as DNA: TGTGCCAGCAGCAAAAGGCCCGGGGACAGAACCTACGAGCAGTACTTC.